The rows below give T cell receptor beta chains drawn from one sample of a study of shared clonotypes between healthy human individuals. The table came from immunoSEQ multiplex PCR; TCRdb's copy has only in-frame clones and leaves some out. Among approximately 1.1 million clones listed, 78% were seen once. The sequenced sample was memory CD4+ T cells from PBMCs. Receptors were obtained from a young man in good health. Some clones in this sample may be carry-over from other donors' samples. The CDR3 runs from the conserved cysteine through the conserved F or W. The order of the fields is D gene, clone size, V gene, J gene, CDR3 DNA, CDR3 protein. D genes are given only for firm matches. Part of the rows lack a size; the others show once, few, many or a class for expanded clones.

NA	NA	TRBV18	TRBJ2-2	TGTGCCAGCTCACCACCGGTAGGGGCCGGGGAGCTGTTTTTT	CASSPPVGAGELFF
TRBD1	NA	TRBV5-1	TRBJ2-6	TGCGCCAGCAGCTTACGGCTGGGACAGATCTTTAGGGGCCGGTTATCTGGGGCCAACGTCCTGACTTTC	CASSLRLGQIFRGRLSGANVLTF
NA	once	TRBV7-3	TRBJ2-3	TGTGCCAGCAGCGTCGGGGTCGAAAGGGGCACAGATACGCAGTATTTT	CASSVGVERGTDTQYF
TRBD2	NA	TRBV19	TRBJ2-7	TGTGCCAGTAGTATTCAGGCTAGCGGGACGACCTACGAGCAGTACTTC	CASSIQASGTTYEQYF
NA	NA	TRBV2	TRBJ1-1	TGTGCCAGCAAGGGGGAACGGGGCACTGAAGCTTTCTTT	CASKGERGTEAFF
TRBD2	NA	TRBV27	TRBJ2-7	TGTGCCAGCAGTTTAGGGCTCGGGAGGGCTCCCGAGCAGTACTTC	CASSLGLGRAPEQYF
NA	NA	TRBV7-2	TRBJ2-1	TGTGCCAGCAGCTTAGTTTATAGGGGCAATGAGCAGTTCTTC	CASSLVYRGNEQFF
NA	few	TRBV19	TRBJ1-5	TGTGCCAGTAGGACCCCGGGGGGTAGCAATCAGCCCCAGCATTTT	CASRTPGGSNQPQHF
NA	once	TRBV28	TRBJ1-1	TGTGCCAGCAGTTTATCTAGTGGGAGTGCTTTCTTT	CASSLSSGSAFF
TRBD2	NA	TRBV11-2	TRBJ2-1	TGTGCCAGCAGCCCGAAGTTAGCGGGAGAGGCCTACAATGAGCAGTTCTTC	CASSPKLAGEAYNEQFF
NA	NA	TRBV29-1	TRBJ2-5	TGCAGCGTTGAGAAACAGGGTGGCCCTTACGAGACCCAGTACTTC	CSVEKQGGPYETQYF
NA	NA	TRBV27	TRBJ2-7	TGTGCCAGCAGTTTATCCGACGCCTCCTACGAGCAGTACTTC	CASSLSDASYEQYF
NA	NA	TRBV9	TRBJ1-3	TGTGCCAGCAGCGCCGGGACGGATCGCTCTGGAAACACCATATATTTT	CASSAGTDRSGNTIYF
NA	NA	TRBV14	TRBJ2-5	TGTGCCAGCAGCCAAGAAGTGGGAAAACAGTACTTC	CASSQEVGKQYF
TRBD2	NA	TRBV29-1	TRBJ2-1	TGCAGCGTCTTAGCGGGAGTGGCCTACAATGAGCAGTTCTTC	CSVLAGVAYNEQFF
TRBD1	NA	TRBV6-1	TRBJ1-2	TGTGCCAGCAGTGGTTGGGACAGGGCTCACGGCTACACCTTC	CASSGWDRAHGYTF
TRBD2	NA	TRBV5-1	TRBJ2-7	TGCGCCAGCAGCTTGACTAGCGGGGTTAGCTCCTACGAGCAGTACTTC	CASSLTSGVSSYEQYF
NA	NA	TRBV2	TRBJ1-1	TGTGCCAGCAGTGAGGAAAGGGGATCAGGGGCTTTCTTT	CASSEERGSGAFF
TRBD2	few	TRBV5-1	TRBJ2-5	TGCGCCAGCAGCCCTGGGGGGACTAGCGATCGGGAGACCCAGTACTTC	CASSPGGTSDRETQYF
NA	NA	TRBV6-1	TRBJ1-2	TGTGCCAGCAATAGTCGGACAGCTAACTATGGCTACACCTTC	CASNSRTANYGYTF
NA	once	TRBV19	TRBJ2-7	TGTGCCAGTACAAAGGGGGGCTCTTTGAACGAGCAGTACTTC	CASTKGGSLNEQYF
NA	NA	TRBV15	TRBJ2-1	TGTGCCACCAGCAGAGACAGGGTAGGCGGGAATGAGCAGTTCTTC	CATSRDRVGGNEQFF
NA	NA	TRBV5-1	TRBJ1-4	TGCGCCAGCAGCTTGGGACGTTTCTCGGGTGAAAAACTGTTTTTT	CASSLGRFSGEKLFF